This TCR beta chain was sequenced during a study of blood T cell repertoires in COVID-19. About the study: Collection of acute and convalescent COVID-19 samples took place in the United States, Italy and Spain. In each case, the material was cDNA or gDNA derived from T cells, B-cell-depleted T cells, or PBMCs.

Germline V gene lookup returns CDR1 MGHDK and CDR2 SYGVNS. The J segment lost 2 bases and the V segment lost 4 bases, leaving 5 bases of the junction unmatched. The CDR3 sequence is 16 residues long. Original methodology: Reference gene primer amplification in the assay estimated nucleated cell counts. Assay: immunoSEQ multiplex PCR; the TCRdb copy retains only in-frame clones and omits some. D and trimming were read from the DNA, whereas the V and J calls and clone size are those reported in that table. Among about 92,000 clones listed, 72% were seen once. This receptor was taken from a woman aged 55 to 70 in a cohort sampled during active or convalescent COVID-19. Sequencing input: peripheral blood. The V call is TRBV25-1, the J call TRBJ1-2; 12 nucleotides agree with TRBD1. The CDR3 DNA reads as TGTGCCAGCAGTGTAACCGGGACAGGGGGCAACTATGGCTACACCTTC. It specifies CASSVTGTGGNYGYTF.